This T cell receptor beta chain was identified during a study of blood T cell repertoires in COVID-19. Method: immunoSEQ multiplex PCR; TCRdb's copy keeps in-frame clones and lacks some. The table includes some 220,000 clones, 70% to 90% detected once. The sample comprised peripheral blood. This TCR came from a man aged 50-59 years who had recovered from COVID-19.

CDR3 loop: CASSPGLPQETQYF. The CDR3 nucleotides are TGTGCCAGCAGCCCGGGACTACCGCAAGAGACCCAGTACTTC. The J gene is TRBJ2-5, the V gene TRBV3-1 (or the pseudogene TRBV3-2); TRBD2 aligns across 7 bases. Trimming cost V 4 bases and J 2 bases; bases outside gene matches: 4. CDR1 and CDR2 from the germline V gene are LGHDT and YNNKEL (reference sequence). The CDR3 runs 14 residues.